This T cell receptor beta chain was profiled in a study of low-dose radiotherapy and immunotherapy resistance in tumors. Study-wide background: Patients were given intravenous nivolumab 240 mg every two weeks plus ipilimumab 1 mg/kg every six weeks. Patients took 300 mg oral aspirin daily for four cycles from cycle 1 day 1.

Primers used for first-strand cDNA, a TRAV- and TRBV-specific set, covered both alpha and beta chains. The authors amplified TCRs for 20 PCR cycles with a constant-region primer and a V-primer adapter. TCRdb called the reads again in MiXCR, with one record for every CDR3 protein. The data hold about 6,200 distinct CDR3 sequences, with about four fifths observed a single time. Trimming at V came to 6 bases and at J to 0 bases, leaving 16 bases not matched to a gene. Germline V CDR1 and CDR2: DFQATT, SNEGSKA (reference sequence). The CDR3 has 18 residues. All eligible patients presented with advanced solid tumors that contained no tumor-infiltrating lymphocytes.

The clonotype originates from a human donor with advanced metastatic prostate, ovarian, gallbladder or colorectal cancer (not recorded which). This table probably holds off-target reads from a library built for another chain. The rearrangement links TRBV20-1 to TRBJ2-3; 9 nucleotides line up with TRBD2. CDR3 DNA sequence: TGCAGTGCGACATCCGGGACTAGCAGACGGTCTAGCACAGATACGCAGTATTTT. This sequence encodes CSATSGTSRRSSTDTQYF.